This T cell receptor beta chain appears in the sequencing data of a study of OX40 agonist ivuxolimab in advanced cancers. Describing the broader study: The costimulatory receptor OX40 (CD134) was targeted by ivuxolimab, a fully human IgG2 agonistic monoclonal antibody. Partial responses were achieved by three dose-escalation patients, of whom one had hepatocellular carcinoma and two had cutaneous melanoma. Peripheral TCRbeta sequencing was intended to test whether TCR sequence diversity was altered and clonal T-cell expansion was caused by ivuxolimab. The monotherapy dose-escalation portion (N of about 49 patients) of the phase I ivuxolimab trial is reported in the paper. The dose-escalation cohort was around 84% male with a mean age of approximately 60 years, ranging from roughly 20 to 80. Prior anti-PD-1, anti-PD-L1 or anti-CTLA-4 therapy was permitted, and approximately 40% of dose-escalation patients had received checkpoint inhibitors. Intravenous ivuxolimab was administered to patients every 2 weeks at six dose levels: 0.01, 0.1, 0.3, 1.5, 3 and 10 mg/kg. Of the 50 to 55 dose-escalation patients, hepatocellular carcinoma was present in roughly 19, melanoma in about 15, renal cell carcinoma in 9 and head and neck cancer in 9. Study-wide conclusions, independent of this receptor: The antigen specificity of the clonally expanded peripheral T cells was not determined. Partial responders in the 0.1-3.0 mg/kg groups had among the lowest normalized peripheral clonal expansion, especially among CD8+ T cells. Low levels of normalized T-cell clonal expansion were also seen in some patients who did not respond. On average, CD8+ T cells showed more expanded clones than CD4+ T cells after ivuxolimab. At doses from 0.1 to 3.0 mg/kg, clonal expansion was seen in both CD4+ and CD8+ blood T cells between baseline and week 6.

With respect to this clone: Its target antigen remains unknown. No base quality values were provided; no much bigger clone lies one nucleotide off.

To sequence the TCRbeta CDR3 region, genomic DNA was isolated from the sorted cells. TCRbeta CDR3 regions were sequenced using the immunoSEQ Assay. The clones in this table, taken by TCRdb from immuneACCESS, are in-frame only. Not every clone is retained; where verified, under half of the shortfall comes from an unresolved V gene, and the cause of the rest is unknown. The sample table records 65,000 to 75,000 clones; about 81% of these occur just once. The ten largest clones take up about 0.42% of the sample. Patients with a history of autoimmune disease or receiving systemic immunosuppression were excluded from the trial. Peripheral blood for TCR sequencing was collected from all dose cohorts at baseline, on cycle 4 day 1, and on cycle 7 day 1. The samples were drawn from a first-in-human, open-label, multicenter phase I dose-escalation trial of ivuxolimab. Adults with locally advanced or metastatic head and neck squamous cell, hepatocellular, melanoma or renal cell carcinoma were enrolled in the trial. Before TCR sequencing, CD4+ T cells and CD8+ T cells from peripheral blood were sorted into separate populations.

Unmatched junction bases come to 10, with V trimmed by 0 bases and J by 5 bases. Sequences LGHNA (CDR1) and YNFKEQ (CDR2) are obtained from the germline V gene. There are 18 amino acids in the CDR3, from cysteine to phenylalanine inclusive. The only DNA kept is the CDR3, 54 bases in frame from the first base. The clonotype comes from an adult with an advanced solid tumor such as melanoma, head and neck, liver or kidney cancer. The specimen was CD4+ or CD8+ T cells sorted from blood, collected in a trial of the OX40 agonist ivuxolimab. This receptor chain uses TRBV4-2 and TRBJ2-5, with 12 bases in between that match TRBD2. The bases are TGTGCCAGCAGCCAAGATAGCCTAGCGGGGGGGCGGGTTGAGACCCAGTACTTC. The encoded protein is CASSQDSLAGGRVETQYF.